The 16 T cell receptor beta chains in this list originate from one sample, sequenced in a study of cytomegalovirus exposure and HLA in healthy donors (dated by TCRdb to about 2017). Library preparation was by the immunoSEQ multiplex PCR assay. A mixture of 60 forward primers for TCR Vbeta segments and 13 reverse primers for TCR Jbeta segments was used in the multiplex PCR. Imported from immuneACCESS, the table was reduced by TCRdb to in-frame sequences with V and J called. These copies leave out some clones; in studies compared against another copy, an unresolved V gene accounts for under half, and the cause of the remainder is not known. The sample table holds over 150,000 clones, of which roughly 80% were seen once. In total, the top ten clones hold around 4.1% of the sample. Source material: PBMCs. All receptors derive from a middle-aged woman in good health and CMV-seronegative.

The rearrangement uses TRBV29-1 and TRBJ1-1; no clear D. The germline CDR1 and CDR2 sequences are SQVTM and ANQGSEA. The CDR3 is made up of 13 amino acids. Deletions cut 6 bases from V and 0 bases from J, with 11 bases between. The CDR3 reads CSVYSPMNTEAFF. In DNA, the CDR3 is TGCAGCGTGTACAGCCCTATGAACACTGAAGCTTTCTTT.

The chain couples TRBV5-1 to TRBJ1-6; 7 nucleotides match TRBD1. This CDR3 is built from 14 residues. V was clipped by 2 bases and J by 7 bases; unmatched bases: 3. Germline V lookup: CDR1 SGHRS, CDR2 YFSETQ. The CDR3 loop is CASSFRQGNSPLHF. The CDR3, as DNA: TGCGCCAGCAGCTTCCGACAGGGAAATTCACCCCTCCACTTT.

The chain combines TRBV11-3 with TRBJ2-3, with D possibly being TRBD2 (6 bases). V was trimmed by 3 bases and J by 1 base, leaving 14 bases between them. Per the germline V gene, CDR1 is SGHNT and CDR2 is YENEEA. This CDR3 region has 16 residues. The CDR3 region has the DNA TGTGCCAGCAGCTTGAGGCGCGGGGTCCGCACAGATACGCAGTATTTT. Its translation: CASSLRRGVRTDTQYF. Based on the CDR3 plus reference TRBV11-3 and TRBJ2-3, the full variable domain is EAGVVQSPRYKIIEKKQPVAFWCNPISGHNTLYWYLQNLGQGPELLIRYENEEAVDDSQLPKDRFSAERLKGVDSTLKIQPAELGDSAVYLCASSLRRGVRTDTQYFGPGTRLTVL.

This clone was seen more than once but under ten times. The genes are TRBV28 and TRBJ1-5; 7 bases agree with TRBD1. The V and J ends lost 4 bases and 0 bases, in that order; junction bases with no gene match: 9. This CDR3 spans 17 amino acids. CDR1 and CDR2 (germline): MDHEN, SYDVKM. CDR3 amino acids: CASSSSRGLYSNQPQHF. DNA for the CDR3: TGTGCCAGCAGTTCTTCAAGGGGGCTTTATAGCAATCAGCCCCAGCATTTT.

The chain recombines TRBV2 with TRBJ2-3, with 8 nucleotides matching TRBD2. V shed 6 bases, J shed 6 bases, and the junction held 11 bases outside the gene matches. This CDR3 region has 15 residues. The V gene's germline CDR1 is SNHLY and CDR2 FYNNEI. Here the CDR3 reads CASRILGLGPDTQYF. In DNA form, the CDR3 reads TGTGCCAGCAGGATTTTGGGACTAGGTCCGGATACGCAGTATTTT.

This chain links TRBV7-2 with TRBJ2-1; D not certain. Germline values: CDR1 SGHTA, CDR2 FQGNSA. V was shortened by 6 bases and J by 1 base, with 7 bases between the two germline ends. This CDR3 region has 13 residues. CDR3 residues: CASSVRSYNEQFF. CDR3 bases: TGTGCCAGCAGTGTCAGGTCCTACAATGAGCAGTTCTTC.

The gene calls are TRBV6-4 and TRBJ1-1; D remains ambiguous. V gave up 4 bases and J gave up 8 bases, with 14 bases separating them. The CDR3 contains 13 residues. Germline assignment: CDR1 MRHNA and CDR2 SNTAGT. The DNA of the CDR3 is TGTGCCAGCAGTGTAGAGGGTGGCACGGAAGCTTTCTTT. It is translated as CASSVEGGTEAFF.

V and J are TRBV6-5 and TRBJ2-5; the D gene is possibly TRBD2 (5 bases). The CDR3 is 14 residues long. Looked up from germline, CDR1 is MNHEY and CDR2 is SVGAGI. Trimming pared 6 bases from V and 4 bases from J, leaving 15 bases between. The CDR3 protein is CASSSYRGAETQYF. The CDR3 DNA reads as TGTGCCAGCAGCTCCTACCGGGGTGCAGAGACCCAGTACTTC.

J is TRBJ1-4 and V is TRBV7-9, with TRBD1 matching over 8 bases. The ends lost 4 bases at V and 1 base at J; junction bases unmatched: 5. The germline CDR1 and CDR2 sequences are SEHNR and FQNEAQ (reference sequence). This CDR3 region has 16 residues. CDR3 DNA: TGTGCCAGCAGCTCATCGGACAGGGAAACTAATGAAAAACTGTTTTTT. Its translation: CASSSSDRETNEKLFF.

V usage is TRBV9 and J usage is TRBJ2-1, with a tentative D call TRBD1 (6 bases). The CDR3 contains 15 residues. Per germline, CDR1 SGDLS and CDR2 YYNGEE. V lost 0 bases to trimming and J lost 9 bases, with 16 bases between them. CDR3 sequence (DNA): TGTGCCAGCAGCGTAGCCTCTGAGGGGGTAGGTGAGCAGTTCTTC. This translates into CASSVASEGVGEQFF.

Only one count was recorded for this clone. The chain recombines TRBV5-6 with TRBJ1-2; no reliable D call. There are 17 residues in the CDR3. Trimming stripped 6 bases from V and 7 bases from J, with 28 bases between. Per germline, CDR1 SGHDT and CDR2 YYEEEE. CDR3 protein: CASILLEAGAGISGYTF. The CDR3 bases are TGTGCCAGCATCCTATTAGAGGCGGGAGCTGGGATTAGTGGCTACACCTTC.

The V gene is TRBV5-8, the J gene TRBJ2-7, with 9 positions matching TRBD1. Germline V gives CDR1 SGHTS, CDR2 YDEGEE. After removal of 4 bases from V and 7 bases from J, the junction contained 6 bases not matched to a gene. The CDR3 has 13 amino acids. The CDR3 loop reads CASSIGQGWEQYF. The CDR3 DNA reads TGTGCCAGCAGCATCGGACAGGGGTGGGAGCAGTACTTC.

This chain joins TRBV10-3 and TRBJ2-1, with 7 positions matching TRBD2. With V trimmed by 7 bases and J by 2 bases, 2 bases remained unmatched. Germline assignment: CDR1 ENHRY and CDR2 SYGVKD. The CDR3 has 13 amino acids. CDR3 sequence: CAIMGGAYNEQFF. The CDR3 DNA sequence: TGTGCCATCATGGGGGGGGCCTACAATGAGCAGTTCTTC.

V usage is TRBV6-1 and J usage is TRBJ2-5, with TRBD1 as a possible D gene (6 bases). The CDR3 has 15 residues. V was trimmed by 3 bases and J by 7 bases, leaving 18 bases between them. Germline lookup yields CDR1 MNHNS and CDR2 SASEGT. Written as DNA, the CDR3 is TGTGCCAGCAGTGACCGGGGAACAGGGTGGATGACCCAGTACTTC. Translation gives CASSDRGTGWMTQYF.

The chain has TRBV6-4 and TRBJ1-4; D not certain. Trimming removed 3 bases at V and 8 bases at J, with 10 bases between. CDR1 and CDR2 from the germline V gene are MRHNA and SNTAGT. This CDR3 comprises 13 residues. This CDR3 is CASSERHNEKLFF. The CDR3, as DNA: TGTGCCAGCAGTGAAAGACATAACGAAAAACTGTTTTTT.

J is TRBJ2-2 and V is TRBV6-5, with 8 bases fitting TRBD2. The CDR3 runs 16 residues. The germline gives CDR1 MNHEY, CDR2 SVGAGI. The J segment lost 1 base and the V segment lost 4 bases, leaving 5 bases of the junction unmatched. The CDR3 is CASSLQLAENTGELFF. The CDR3 bases are TGTGCCAGCAGTTTACAACTAGCGGAGAACACCGGGGAGCTGTTTTTT.